This T cell receptor beta chain was captured by sequencing in a study of blood T cell repertoires in COVID-19. As for the study in general: The study drew acute and convalescent COVID-19 samples from the United States, Italy and Spain. PBMCs, B-cell-depleted T cells, or T cells provided the cDNA or gDNA that made up the material.

J was trimmed by 5 bases and V by 4 bases; bases with no gene match: 5. Germline-derived CDR1 and CDR2 are ENHRY and SYGVKD. The CDR3 contains 15 residues. In the authors' methods: Estimated nucleated cell counts came from reference gene primer amplification. Profiling relied on immunoSEQ multiplex PCR, and the TCRdb table lists in-frame clones only, not all of them. V and J calls and clone size are as listed in that table; D and trimming were resolved from the DNA. The table lists under 85,000 clones, 80% to 90% of them singletons, with approximately 14% in the top ten. The V call is TRBV10-3, the J call TRBJ2-1; TRBD1 aligns across 10 bases. The sequence was collected from a man older than 75 with acute or convalescent COVID-19. Sequencing used peripheral blood. CDR3 amino acids: CAISAGTGENNEQFF. In DNA form, the CDR3 reads TGTGCCATCAGTGCTGGGACAGGGGAGAACAATGAGCAGTTCTTC.